Listed below are T cell receptor beta chains from one sample, sequenced in a study of graft-versus-host responses after intestinal transplantation. These receptors' antigens are unknown. Produced via immunoSEQ multiplex PCR; TCRdb's table is partial and in-frame only. Of about 71,000 clones detected, approximately 94% appear once; the ten largest clones hold around 0.51%. Here the sequenced sample was unstimulated CD8+ T cells sorted from spleen or lymph node cells, taken before intestinal transplant. The receptor source for this set is a human donor who received an intestinal transplant. CDR3s include the opening cysteine and the closing phenylalanine or tryptophan. The D gene is left open where the match is weak. A row's size may be missing; if present it is once, few, many or a size class.

J,V,size,D,DNA,CDR3
TRBJ1-2,TRBV4-1,few,TRBD1,TGCGCCAGCAGCCAATGGGGGGGGACAGGCTATGGCTACACCTTC,CASSQWGGTGYGYTF
TRBJ1-1,TRBV27,-,TRBD1,TGTGCCAGCAGTCGATACGGGACAGGGGCCCTGAACACTGAAGCTTTCTTT,CASSRYGTGALNTEAFF
TRBJ1-1,TRBV4-1,-,TRBD1,TGCGCCAGCAGTCCCTCTAACAGGGGCGGCACTGAAGCTTTCTTT,CASSPSNRGGTEAFF
TRBJ2-2,TRBV5-1,-,TRBD1,TGCGCCAGCAGCTTGTTGGGACAGCATTCGAACACCGGGGAGCTGTTTTTT,CASSLLGQHSNTGELFF
TRBJ2-7,TRBV20-1,-,-,TGCAGTGCTAGCCCCGGATACGAGCAGTACTTC,CSASPGYEQYF
TRBJ2-1,TRBV27,-,-,TGTGCCAGCAGCCTAGGGGGGCCCTTTCGAGAGCAGTTCTTC,CASSLGGPFREQFF
TRBJ2-2,TRBV27,-,TRBD1,TGTGCCAGCAGTTTTTCCACACCCGGGACAGCCGAGATCACCGGGGAGCTGTTTTTT,CASSFSTPGTAEITGELFF
TRBJ2-7,TRBV27,-,-,TGTGCCAGCAGTGTCTCGGGGGAGCAGTACTTC,CASSVSGEQYF
TRBJ2-5,TRBV10-2,-,TRBD2,TGCGCCAGCAGTGAGTTTGGGACTAGCGGGACGGAGGCCCAGTACTTC,CASSEFGTSGTEAQYF
TRBJ2-1,TRBV6-5,-,TRBD1,TGTGCCAGCAGTCCCCCCGACAGGGTCTATGAGCAGTTCTTC,CASSPPDRVYEQFF
TRBJ1-2,TRBV9,-,-,TGTGCCAGCAGCGAGGAGAAGGCAGGGATACACTATGGCTACACCTTC,CASSEEKAGIHYGYTF
TRBJ2-7,TRBV7-6,once,TRBD1,TGTGCCAGCACCCTTGGACAGGGGAATGACGAGCAGTACTTC,CASTLGQGNDEQYF
TRBJ1-2,TRBV11-2,-,-,TGTGCCAGCAGCTCCATCCGCGGGCGGCACTATGGCTACACCTTC,CASSSIRGRHYGYTF
TRBJ2-7,TRBV9,-,-,TGTGCCAGCAGCGTGGGTGCTAGCGCAACCTACGAGCAGTACTTC,CASSVGASATYEQYF
TRBJ1-2,TRBV28,-,-,TGTGCCAGCAGTTTATCAAACCTCGTCGGGACTGATAACTATGGCTACACCTTC,CASSLSNLVGTDNYGYTF
TRBJ2-7,TRBV9,-,-,TGTGCCAGCAGCGTAGGGGCAGGGGCGTCCTACGAGCAGTACTTC,CASSVGAGASYEQYF
TRBJ2-7,TRBV10-3,once,TRBD2,TGTGCCACCCAAGGTGTCGGTCGGTCCGGGACTAGCTTTAACTACGAGCAGTACTTC,CATQGVGRSGTSFNYEQYF
TRBJ1-4,TRBV7-6,-,-,TGTGCCAGCAGCTCCGGGGAAAGGGGTGAAAAACTGTTTTTT,CASSSGERGEKLFF
TRBJ2-7,TRBV18,-,-,TGTGCCAGCTCAACAGCACCACCGACAACCCCAGCCGAGCAGTACTTC,CASSTAPPTTPAEQYF
TRBJ2-1,TRBV7-9,-,-,TGTGCCAGCAGCCGTGGTTCAGGGGCTACCTACAATGAGCAGTTCTTC,CASSRGSGATYNEQFF
TRBJ2-3,TRBV18,-,-,TGTGCCAGCTCAGTCGACGGAGGCACAGATACGCAGTATTTT,CASSVDGGTDTQYF
TRBJ2-2,TRBV12-5,-,-,TGTGCTAGTGGTTTCACTACAGGGCGTACCGGGGAGCTGTTTTTT,CASGFTTGRTGELFF
TRBJ2-7,TRBV6-5,-,-,TGTGCCAGCAGTTATTCCTCCCGGACGAAATACGAGCAGTACTTC,CASSYSSRTKYEQYF
TRBJ2-1,TRBV7-9,-,-,TGTGCCAGCAGCCCGGGTCCGGGGGGCGACTACAATGAGCAGTTCTTC,CASSPGPGGDYNEQFF
TRBJ1-1,TRBV6-6,-,TRBD1,TGTGCCAGCAGTTACTCCCCACAGGGGGCCGACACTGAAGCTTTCTTT,CASSYSPQGADTEAFF
TRBJ2-3,TRBV5-1,once,TRBD1,TGCGCCAGCAGCTTGGCGGACAGGCTGGAGACAGATACGCAGTATTTT,CASSLADRLETDTQYF
TRBJ2-7,TRBV27,-,TRBD1,TGTGCCAGCAGTCTGGGGACAGACTACGAGCAGTACTTC,CASSLGTDYEQYF
TRBJ2-7,TRBV5-1,-,-,TGCGCCAGCAGCTTGCTGGGCGGGCCTACCTACGAGCAGTACTTC,CASSLLGGPTYEQYF
TRBJ2-7,TRBV11-2,-,-,TGTGCCAGCAGCCAACTTTACGAGCAGTACTTC,CASSQLYEQYF
TRBJ1-4,TRBV5-1,-,-,TGCGCCAGCAGCCTTCCGGGTCACGAGGAACTGTTTTTT,CASSLPGHEELFF
TRBJ2-3,TRBV7-3,-,TRBD1,TGTGCCAGCAGTCACGGACAGGGAGACACAGATACGCAGTATTTT,CASSHGQGDTDTQYF
TRBJ2-7,TRBV27,-,-,TGTGCCAGCAGTTTATCTGGGGGCGGTGAGCAGTACTTC,CASSLSGGGEQYF
TRBJ2-7,TRBV19,-,-,TGTGCCAGTAGTATGAGCGATTCCTACGAGCAGTACTTC,CASSMSDSYEQYF
TRBJ2-3,TRBV19,-,-,TGTGCCAGTAGTATACAAAATTCAGATACGCAGTATTTT,CASSIQNSDTQYF
TRBJ1-4,TRBV15,-,-,TGTGCCACCAGCAGCGGGTACGCAACTAATGAAAAACTGTTTTTT,CATSSGYATNEKLFF